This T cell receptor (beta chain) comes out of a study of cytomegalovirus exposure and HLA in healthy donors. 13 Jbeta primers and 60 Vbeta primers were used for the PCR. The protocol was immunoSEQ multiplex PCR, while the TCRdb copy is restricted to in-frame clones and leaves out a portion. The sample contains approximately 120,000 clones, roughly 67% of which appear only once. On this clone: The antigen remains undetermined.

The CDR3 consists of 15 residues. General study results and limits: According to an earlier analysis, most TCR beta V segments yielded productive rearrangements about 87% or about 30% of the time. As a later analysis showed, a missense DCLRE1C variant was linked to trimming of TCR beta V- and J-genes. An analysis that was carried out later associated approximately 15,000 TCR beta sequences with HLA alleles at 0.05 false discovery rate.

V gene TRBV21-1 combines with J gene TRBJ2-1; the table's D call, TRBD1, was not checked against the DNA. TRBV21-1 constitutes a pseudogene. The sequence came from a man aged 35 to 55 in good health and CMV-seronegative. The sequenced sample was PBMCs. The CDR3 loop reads CASSPRPTAYNEQFF. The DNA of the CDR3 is TGTGCCAGCAGCCCTCGCCCGACAGCCTACAATGAGCAGTTCTTC.